This T cell receptor (beta chain) comes out of a study of blood T cell repertoires in COVID-19. It was during active infection that Seattle patients were enrolled and then longitudinally followed. V lost 0 bases and J 3 bases, leaving 12 bases between the germline ends. Germline loops: CDR1 MGHRA, CDR2 YSYEKL. This CDR3 spans 15 amino acids. As handled by the study authors: How many nucleated cells were present was estimated from reference gene primer amplification. The protocol was immunoSEQ multiplex PCR, while the TCRdb copy is restricted to in-frame clones and leaves out a portion. That table furnishes V, J and clone size, whereas the DNA furnished D and trimming. The data show 400,000 to 450,000 clones, 85% to 90% seen once. This clone was seen a single time.

The gene calls are TRBV4-1 and TRBJ2-7; possible D gene TRBD1, 5 bases. The receptor was isolated from a man between 18 and 35 years old with COVID-19, enrolled during active disease. The specimen sequenced was peripheral blood. CDR3 loop: CASSQDEDIYYEQYF. The CDR3 DNA reads as TGCGCCAGCAGCCAAGATGAGGACATCTACTACGAGCAGTACTTC.